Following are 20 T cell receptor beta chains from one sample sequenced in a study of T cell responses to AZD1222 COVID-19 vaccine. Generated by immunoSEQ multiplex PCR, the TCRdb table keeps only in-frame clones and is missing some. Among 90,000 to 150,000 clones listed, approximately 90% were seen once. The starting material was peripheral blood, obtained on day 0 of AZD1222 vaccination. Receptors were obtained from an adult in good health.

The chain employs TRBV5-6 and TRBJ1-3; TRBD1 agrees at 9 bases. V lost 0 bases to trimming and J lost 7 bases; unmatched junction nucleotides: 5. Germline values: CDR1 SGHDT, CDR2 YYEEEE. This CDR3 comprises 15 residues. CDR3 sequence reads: CASSLVRTGDNTIYF. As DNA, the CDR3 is TGTGCCAGCAGCTTGGTGCGGACAGGGGACAACACCATATATTTT.

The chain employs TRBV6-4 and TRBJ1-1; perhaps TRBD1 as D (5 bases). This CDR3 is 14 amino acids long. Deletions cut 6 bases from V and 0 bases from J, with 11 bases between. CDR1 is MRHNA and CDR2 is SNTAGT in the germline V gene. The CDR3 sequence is CASRSGTLNTEAFF. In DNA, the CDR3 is TGTGCCAGCAGATCCGGGACGTTGAACACTGAAGCTTTCTTT.

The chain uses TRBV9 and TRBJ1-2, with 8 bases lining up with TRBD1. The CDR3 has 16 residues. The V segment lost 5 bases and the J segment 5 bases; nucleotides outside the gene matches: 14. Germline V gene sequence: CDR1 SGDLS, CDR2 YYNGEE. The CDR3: CASSQTDRVLRYGYTF. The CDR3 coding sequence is TGTGCCAGCAGTCAAACGGACAGGGTATTACGGTATGGCTACACCTTC.

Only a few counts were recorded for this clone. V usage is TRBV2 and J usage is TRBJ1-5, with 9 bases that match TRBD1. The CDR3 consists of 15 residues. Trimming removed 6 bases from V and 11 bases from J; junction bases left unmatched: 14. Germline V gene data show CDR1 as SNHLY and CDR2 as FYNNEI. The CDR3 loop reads CASRNAGTGKRAQHF. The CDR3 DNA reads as TGTGCCAGCAGGAACGCCGGGACAGGGAAAAGAGCCCAGCATTTT.

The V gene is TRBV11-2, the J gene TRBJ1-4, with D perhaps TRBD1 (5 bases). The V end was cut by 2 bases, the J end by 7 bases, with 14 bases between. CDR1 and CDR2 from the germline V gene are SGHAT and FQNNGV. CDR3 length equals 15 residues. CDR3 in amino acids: CASSLFRGGFEKLFF. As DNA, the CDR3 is TGTGCCAGCAGCTTATTTCGGGGGGGATTTGAAAAACTGTTTTTT.

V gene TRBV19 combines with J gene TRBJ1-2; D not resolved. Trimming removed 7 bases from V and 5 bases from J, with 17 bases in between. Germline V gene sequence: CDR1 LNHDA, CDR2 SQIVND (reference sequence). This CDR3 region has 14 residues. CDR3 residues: CASTIRGFEYGYTF. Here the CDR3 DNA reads TGTGCCAGTACTATCCGGGGTTTTGAGTATGGCTACACCTTC.

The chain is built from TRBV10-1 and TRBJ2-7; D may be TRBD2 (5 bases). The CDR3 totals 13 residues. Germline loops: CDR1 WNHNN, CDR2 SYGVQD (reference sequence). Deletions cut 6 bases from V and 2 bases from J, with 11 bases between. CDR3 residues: CASSHAGTYEQYF. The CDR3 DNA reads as TGCGCCAGCAGCCACGCGGGCACCTACGAGCAGTACTTC.

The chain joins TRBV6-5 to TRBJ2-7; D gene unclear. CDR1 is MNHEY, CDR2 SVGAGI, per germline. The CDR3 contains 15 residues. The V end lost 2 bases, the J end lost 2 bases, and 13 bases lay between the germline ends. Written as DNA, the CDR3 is TGTGCCAGCAGTTACCAATCTCTTGGAGCCTACGAGCAGTACTTC. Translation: CASSYQSLGAYEQYF.

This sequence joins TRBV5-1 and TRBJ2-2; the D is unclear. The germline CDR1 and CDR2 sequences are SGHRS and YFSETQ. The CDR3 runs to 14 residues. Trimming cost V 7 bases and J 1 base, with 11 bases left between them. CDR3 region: CASELGWNTGELFF. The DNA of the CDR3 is TGCGCCAGCGAGCTAGGGTGGAACACCGGGGAGCTGTTTTTT.

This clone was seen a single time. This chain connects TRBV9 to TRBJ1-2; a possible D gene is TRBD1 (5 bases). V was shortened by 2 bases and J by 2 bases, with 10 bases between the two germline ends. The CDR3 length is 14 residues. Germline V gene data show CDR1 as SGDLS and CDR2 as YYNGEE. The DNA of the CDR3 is TGTGCCAGCAGCGTCAGGCAGGGAAACTATGGCTACACCTTC. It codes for CASSVRQGNYGYTF. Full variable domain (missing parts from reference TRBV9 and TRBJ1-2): DSGVTQTPKHLITATGQRVTLRCSPRSGDLSVYWYQQSLDQGLQFLIQYYNGEERAKGNILERFSAQQFPDLHSELNLSSLELGDSALYFCASSVRQGNYGYTFGSGTRLTVV.

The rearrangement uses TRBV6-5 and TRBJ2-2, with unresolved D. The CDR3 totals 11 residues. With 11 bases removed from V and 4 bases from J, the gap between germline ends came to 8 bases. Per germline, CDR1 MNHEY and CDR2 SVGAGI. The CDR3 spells CACQFTGELFF. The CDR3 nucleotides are TGTGCCTGTCAGTTCACCGGGGAGCTGTTTTTT.

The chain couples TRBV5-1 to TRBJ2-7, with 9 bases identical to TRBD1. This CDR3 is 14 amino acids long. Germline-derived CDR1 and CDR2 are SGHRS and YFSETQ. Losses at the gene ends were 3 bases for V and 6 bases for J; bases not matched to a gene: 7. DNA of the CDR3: TGCGCCAGCAGCTCCGGGACAGGGAGGGGCGAGCAGTACTTC. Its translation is CASSSGTGRGEQYF.

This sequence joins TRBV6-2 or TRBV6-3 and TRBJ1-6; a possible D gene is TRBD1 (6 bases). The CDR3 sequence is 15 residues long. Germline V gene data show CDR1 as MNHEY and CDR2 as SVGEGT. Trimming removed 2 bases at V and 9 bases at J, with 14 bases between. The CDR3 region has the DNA TGTGCCAGCAGTTACCCTACAGGGTCGAGTTCACCCCTCCACTTT. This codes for CASSYPTGSSSPLHF.

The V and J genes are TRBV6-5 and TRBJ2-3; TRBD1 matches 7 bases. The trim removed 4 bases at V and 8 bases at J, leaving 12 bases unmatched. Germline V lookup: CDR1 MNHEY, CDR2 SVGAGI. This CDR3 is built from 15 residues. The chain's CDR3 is CASSFLTGQVATQYF. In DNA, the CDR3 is TGTGCCAGCAGTTTCTTGACCGGACAGGTCGCTACGCAGTATTTT.

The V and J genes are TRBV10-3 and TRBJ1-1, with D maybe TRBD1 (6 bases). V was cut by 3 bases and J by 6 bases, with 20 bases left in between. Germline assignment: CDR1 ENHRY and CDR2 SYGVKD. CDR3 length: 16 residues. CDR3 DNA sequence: TGTGCCATCAGTGATATGGGGGGCGCGGAGGGCCCTGAAGCTTTCTTT. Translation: CAISDMGGAEGPEAFF.

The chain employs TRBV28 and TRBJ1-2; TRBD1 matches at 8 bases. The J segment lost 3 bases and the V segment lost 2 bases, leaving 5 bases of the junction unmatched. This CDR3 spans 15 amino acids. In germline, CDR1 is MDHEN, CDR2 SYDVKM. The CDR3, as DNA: TGTGCCAGCAGTTTAGGGCCAGGGGGCGACTATGGCTACACCTTC. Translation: CASSLGPGGDYGYTF.

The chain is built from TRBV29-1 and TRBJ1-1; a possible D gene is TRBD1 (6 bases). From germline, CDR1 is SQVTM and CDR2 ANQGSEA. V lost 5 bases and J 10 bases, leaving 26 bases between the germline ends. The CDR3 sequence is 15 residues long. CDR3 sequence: CSVQQGAGRKSGAFF. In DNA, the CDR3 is TGCAGCGTTCAACAGGGAGCCGGTAGGAAAAGCGGAGCTTTCTTT.

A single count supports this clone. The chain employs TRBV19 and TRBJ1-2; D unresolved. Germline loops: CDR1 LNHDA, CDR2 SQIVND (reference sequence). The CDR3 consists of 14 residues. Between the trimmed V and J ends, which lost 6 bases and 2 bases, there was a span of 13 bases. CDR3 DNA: TGTGCCAGTAGGGACCCCAGTTTGAACTATGGCTACACCTTC. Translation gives CASRDPSLNYGYTF.

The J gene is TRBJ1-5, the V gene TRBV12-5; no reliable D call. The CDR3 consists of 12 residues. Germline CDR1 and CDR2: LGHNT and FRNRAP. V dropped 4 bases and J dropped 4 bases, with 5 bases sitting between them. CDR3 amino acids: CASGSPNQPQHF. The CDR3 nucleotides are TGTGCTAGTGGTTCCCCTAATCAGCCCCAGCATTTT.

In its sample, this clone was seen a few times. The CDR3 region has the DNA TGTGCCAGCAGTAAATGGGACACTCGGGGGACTGAAGCTTTCTTT. This sequence encodes CASSKWDTRGTEAFF. V gene TRBV27 combines with J gene TRBJ1-1, with D possibly matching TRBD1 (6 bases). Trimming cost V 5 bases and J 5 bases, with 18 bases left between them. In germline, CDR1 is MNHEY, CDR2 SMNVEV (reference sequence). This CDR3 spans 15 amino acids.